The following is a TCR beta chain sequence with its context. With 0 bases removed from V and 5 bases from J, the gap between germline ends came to 10 bases. The CDR3 covers 14 residues. Germline V gene data show CDR1 as LGHDT and CDR2 as YNNKEL (reference sequence). Clones were read by immunoSEQ multiplex PCR, and TCRdb kept only the in-frame ones, dropping some. The table has 350,000 to 450,000 clones, over 75% seen once. This sample is part of a study of blood T cell repertoires in COVID-19. Sequencing was done on a sample of PBMCs or T cells enriched from blood (not recorded which). The V gene is TRBV3-1 (or the pseudogene TRBV3-2), the J gene TRBJ1-1; no clear D gene. The receptor's source is a middle-aged man in a cohort exposed to, infected with or recovered from COVID-19 (not recorded which). The CDR3 protein is CASSQERRATEAFF. CDR3 sequence (DNA): TGTGCCAGCAGCCAAGAAAGGAGGGCAACTGAAGCTTTCTTT.